A selection of T cell receptor beta chains follows, all from one sample in a study of blood T cell repertoires in COVID-19. TCRdb's table, derived via immunoSEQ multiplex PCR, lists solely in-frame clones and lacks some. Here the sample spans fewer than 200,000 clones, around 87% being singletons. Sequencing was carried out using PBMCs or T cells enriched from blood (not recorded which). Receptors originate from a woman between 40 and 50 years old in a cohort exposed to, infected with or recovered from COVID-19 (not recorded which). The CDR3 runs from the conserved cysteine through the conserved F or W. D genes are given only for firm matches. Not every row has a clone size; where given, it reads once, few, many or a size class.

>TRBJ2-1|once|TRBV27|-
CASSFSEGAARFEQFF
TGTGCCAGCAGTTTTTCGGAGGGGGCCGCACGATTTGAGCAGTTCTTC
>TRBJ2-7|-|TRBV13|TRBD1
CASSPLGGAYEQYF
TGTGCCAGCAGCCCCCTAGGGGGCGCCTACGAGCAGTACTTC
>TRBJ2-7|-|TRBV6-5|TRBD2
CASSYSATSGRKYF
TGTGCCAGCAGTTACTCAGCGACTAGCGGGAGGAAGTACTTC
>TRBJ2-4|-|TRBV5-1|-
CASSQGGLANIQYF
TGCGCCAGCAGCCAAGGCGGCCTAGCAAACATTCAGTACTTC
>TRBJ2-7|-|TRBV27|TRBD1
CASTSTGTYEQYF
TGTGCCAGCACCTCGACAGGGACCTACGAGCAGTACTTC
>TRBJ1-1|-|TRBV13|-
CASSLTVQGNTEAFF
TGTGCCAGCAGCTTAACCGTCCAGGGGAACACTGAAGCTTTCTTT
>TRBJ1-2|-|TRBV5-4|-
CASSSPLGVQGIGYTF
TGTGCCAGCAGCTCCCCCCTCGGGGTACAGGGTATCGGCTACACCTTC
>TRBJ1-2|-|TRBV19|-
CASSMGPGFGANYGYTF
TGTGCCAGTAGCATGGGCCCAGGGTTTGGAGCTAACTATGGCTACACCTTC
>TRBJ2-3|-|TRBV19|TRBD1
CASSPRQGRATDTQYF
TGTGCCAGTAGCCCTCGACAGGGGCGAGCTACAGATACGCAGTATTTT
>TRBJ2-3|-|TRBV4-3|TRBD2
CASSPWIAGGPGTDTQYF
TGCGCCAGCAGCCCCTGGATAGCGGGAGGGCCCGGCACAGATACGCAGTATTTT